What follows are 11 T cell receptor beta chains derived from one specimen sequenced in a study of T-cell memory formation after mild COVID-19. TCRdb re-called the 5' RACE reads through MiXCR, storing one row per CDR3 protein. The table lists about 45,000 distinct CDR3 sequences, 7.3% of them singletons. Sample: PBMCs or a T cell subset sorted from them (not recorded which). These TCRs come from a man aged 18 to 30 who had mild COVID-19 (a few samples of this study predate the infection). Cell type and time point are not known.

There are many counts of this clonotype. V is TRBV9 and J is TRBJ2-5; TRBD2 aligns across 9 bases. There are 18 residues in the CDR3. Germline values: CDR1 SGDLS, CDR2 YYNGEE. V shed 4 bases and J 4 bases; nucleotides not matched to a gene: 17. CDR3 bases: TGTGCCAGCAGCCTCTCGGCGGGGGTAGCGGGGGTCCTAGAGACCCAGTACTTC. Translating it yields CASSLSAGVAGVLETQYF.

In its sample, this clonotype is medium-sized (0.01 to 0.1%). This rearrangement joins TRBV7-2 to TRBJ2-7, with D perhaps assigned TRBD1 or TRBD2 (6 bases each). V was trimmed by 5 bases and J by 6 bases, leaving 17 bases between them. Germline V gene lookup returns CDR1 SGHTA and CDR2 FQGNSA. The CDR3 runs to 14 residues. The CDR3 is CASSAGGPSTEQYF. CDR3 in DNA: TGTGCCAGCAGCGCCGGGGGCCCCAGCACCGAGCAGTACTTC.

This clonotype was seen a handful of times. V is TRBV14 and J is TRBJ2-2; D remains unclear. Germline-derived CDR1 and CDR2 are SGHDN and FVKESK. CDR3 size: 13 residues. The ends were cut back, 3 bases at V and 3 bases at J, with 5 bases in the middle. In nucleotides, the CDR3 is TGTGCCAGCAGCCATTTCGACACCGGGGAGCTGTTTTTT. Translation: CASSHFDTGELFF. Based on the CDR3 plus reference TRBV14 and TRBJ2-2, the full variable domain is EAGVTQFPSHSVIEKGQTVTLRCDPISGHDNLYWYRRVMGKEIKFLLHFVKESKQDESGMPNNRFLAERTGGTYSTLKVQPAELEDSGVYFCASSHFDTGELFFGEGSRLTVL.

This clonotype showed up just a few times. The rearrangement uses TRBV11-3 and TRBJ1-1; D possibly corresponds to TRBD1 (5 bases). The length of the CDR3 is 13 residues. Trimming left V 5 bases short and J 5 bases short, with 12 bases between. CDR1 is SGHNT and CDR2 is YENEEA in the germline V gene. The CDR3 sequence: CASSLMGRTEAFF. The CDR3 bases are TGTGCCAGCAGCCTCATGGGGCGGACTGAAGCTTTCTTT.

This clonotype was recorded a few times. The chain has TRBV11-2 and TRBJ1-5; 9 positions agree with TRBD1. The J segment lost 8 bases and the V segment lost 4 bases, leaving 3 bases of the junction unmatched. The CDR3 loop spans 13 amino acids. CDR1 SGHAT and CDR2 FQNNGV come from the germline V gene. The CDR3 loop reads CASSWTGDEPQHF. The DNA of the CDR3 is TGTGCCAGCAGCTGGACAGGGGACGAGCCCCAGCATTTT.

This clonotype was picked up a small number of times. This chain uses TRBV5-1 with TRBJ1-1; no definite D call. The CDR3 has 15 amino acids. CDR1 is SGHRS and CDR2 is YFSETQ in the germline V gene. V dropped 0 bases and J dropped 0 bases, with 9 bases sitting between them. Here the CDR3 DNA reads TGCGCCAGCAGCTTGGTTCGGGGAATGAACACTGAAGCTTTCTTT. It specifies CASSLVRGMNTEAFF.

This clonotype has only a few counts. The chain is built from TRBV9 and TRBJ2-2; 10 bases are a match to TRBD2. The ends lost 2 bases at V and 4 bases at J; junction bases unmatched: 8. Germline V lookup: CDR1 SGDLS, CDR2 YYNGEE. There are 17 residues in the CDR3. The CDR3: CASSVPGAGGSTGELFF. The DNA for the CDR3 is TGTGCCAGCAGCGTCCCGGGAGCGGGGGGGTCCACCGGGGAGCTGTTTTTT. The full variable domain, completed using reference TRBV9 and TRBJ2-2, is DSGVTQTPKHLITATGQRVTLRCSPRSGDLSVYWYQQSLDQGLQFLIQYYNGEERAKGNILERFSAQQFPDLHSELNLSSLELGDSALYFCASSVPGAGGSTGELFFGEGSRLTVL.

The chain's CDR3 is CSVEGVYGYTF. DNA for the CDR3: TGCAGCGTTGAAGGAGTCTATGGCTACACCTTC. The chain is built from TRBV29-1 and TRBJ1-2; D is undetermined. In germline, CDR1 is SQVTM, CDR2 ANQGSEA. CDR3 length: 11 amino acids. The V end lost 1 base, the J end lost 4 bases, and 4 bases lay between the germline ends.

This sequence joins TRBV15 and TRBJ2-5, with 7 bases identical to TRBD1. The V gene end was trimmed by 4 bases and the J gene end by 5 bases; junction bases not matched to a gene: 7. The V gene's germline CDR1 is LNHNV and CDR2 YYDKDF (reference sequence). CDR3 size: 14 residues. This chain's CDR3 is CATSKLQGSETQYF. The CDR3 DNA follows: TGTGCCACCAGCAAGTTACAGGGGAGTGAGACCCAGTACTTC.

This clonotype has a handful of counts. This chain joins TRBV24-1 and TRBJ2-1, with D uncertain. Trimming shortened V by 7 bases and J by 4 bases, and 16 bases separated the two germline ends. Germline-derived CDR1 and CDR2 are KGHDR and SFDVKD. This CDR3 spans 15 amino acids. In DNA form, the CDR3 reads TGTGCCACCAGCAATACCCTAGGGATTTACAATGAGCAGTTCTTC. Translated: CATSNTLGIYNEQFF.

V usage is TRBV30 and J usage is TRBJ1-3, with 10 positions matching TRBD1. The CDR3 length is 16 residues. Germline CDR1 is GTSNPN and CDR2 is SVGIG (reference sequence). The J segment lost 5 bases and the V segment lost 2 bases, leaving 9 bases of the junction unmatched. The CDR3 loop reads CAWSFSGTGARNTIYF. CDR3 DNA: TGTGCCTGGAGTTTTTCCGGGACAGGGGCGAGAAACACCATATATTTT.